The next 25 T cell receptor beta chains were all read from a single sample in a study of T cell repertoires in cytomegalovirus infection (dated by TCRdb to the late 2010s). Sequencing relied on an Illumina HiSeq 1500. Using fastp at Q25 and MiXCR, TCRdb reprocessed the public reads and kept productive beta chains. Every distinct CDR3 protein forms one entry, paired with its most common genes and DNA. The sample table lists just under 550,000 distinct CDR3 sequences, 26% of them with a count of one. Clones ranked in the top ten supply 13% of the sample. Sample: PBMCs. These receptors came from a human donor in good health (CMV status not recorded). Some clones in this sample may be carry-over from other donors' samples.

This clonotype was recorded a few times. The chain couples TRBV11-2 to TRBJ1-1; no reliable D call. The germline CDR1 and CDR2 sequences are SGHAT and FQNNGV. This CDR3 is built from 15 residues. The V and J ends lost 6 bases and 0 bases respectively, with 14 bases between them. The CDR3 coding sequence is TGTGCCAGCAGGCCTCTGTTAGGTTTGAACACTGAAGCTTTCTTT. Translated, it gives CASRPLLGLNTEAFF. Together with reference TRBV11-2 and TRBJ1-1, the CDR3 gives the full variable domain: EAGVAQSPRYKIIEKRQSVAFWCNPISGHATLYWYQQILGQGPKLLIQFQNNGVVDDSQLPKDRFSAERLKGVDSTLKIQPAKLEDSAVYLCASRPLLGLNTEAFFGQGTRLTVV.

CDR3 sequence reads: CASSIVPRGIDNEQFF. Here the CDR3 DNA reads TGTGCCAGTAGTATAGTCCCTCGGGGGATCGACAATGAGCAGTTCTTC. V is TRBV19 and J is TRBJ2-1, with D possibly TRBD2 on 6 matching bases. Trimming pared 1 base from V and 5 bases from J, leaving 15 bases between. CDR3 length equals 16 residues. Germline loops: CDR1 LNHDA, CDR2 SQIVND (reference sequence).

This chain links TRBV7-3 with TRBJ2-1; 8 bases are shared with TRBD1. The CDR3 sequence is 15 residues long. The germline gives CDR1 SGHTA, CDR2 FQGTGA. V shed 3 bases, J shed 4 bases, and the junction held 5 bases outside the gene matches. Written as DNA, the CDR3 is TGTGCCAGCAGCTTGTCGGGACAGGTATACAATGAGCAGTTCTTC. Protein sequence: CASSLSGQVYNEQFF.

This clonotype was detected a few times. This chain connects TRBV7-9 to TRBJ2-1, with 7 bases aligning to TRBD2. With V trimmed by 4 bases and J by 4 bases, 13 bases remained unmatched. This CDR3 has 17 amino acids. Germline assignment: CDR1 SEHNR and CDR2 FQNEAQ (reference sequence). Here the CDR3 reads CASSSLRGGRIYNEQFF. Written as DNA, the CDR3 is TGTGCCAGCAGCTCCCTTCGGGGCGGGAGAATTTACAATGAGCAGTTCTTC.

The rearrangement uses TRBV6-2 or TRBV6-3 and TRBJ1-1; D not certain. Germline V gene sequence: CDR1 MNHEY, CDR2 SVGEGT. V was shortened by 2 bases and J by 1 base, with 11 bases between the two germline ends. The CDR3 has 15 residues. CDR3 in amino acids: CASSYGVGENTEAFF. The CDR3 DNA is TGTGCCAGCAGTTACGGGGTGGGCGAGAACACTGAAGCTTTCTTT.

The chain is built from TRBV28 and TRBJ2-2, with a possible D match to TRBD1 (5 bases). Germline CDR1 reads MDHEN; CDR2 reads SYDVKM. The CDR3 consists of 13 residues. Between the trimmed V and J ends, which lost 3 bases and 5 bases, there was a span of 7 bases. The CDR3 DNA sequence: TGTGCCAGCAGTTTTGCAGGGACCGGGGAGCTGTTTTTT. It encodes CASSFAGTGELFF.

CDR3 sequence reads: CASSAGTEETQYF. CDR3 DNA sequence: TGTGCCAGCAGCGCCGGGACGGAAGAGACCCAGTACTTC. This rearrangement joins TRBV5-4 to TRBJ2-5; either TRBD1 or TRBD2 may fit D (5 bases each). V was clipped by 4 bases and J by 3 bases, with 10 bases between them. Germline V gene lookup returns CDR1 SGHNT and CDR2 YYREEE (reference sequence). The CDR3 is made up of 13 amino acids.

This clonotype has just a few counts. The chain combines TRBV19 with TRBJ2-5; no clear D gene. Per the germline V gene, CDR1 is LNHDA and CDR2 is SQIVND (reference sequence). The V and J ends lost 5 bases and 5 bases respectively, with 12 bases between them. CDR3 length: 13 amino acids. CDR3 residues: CASSPQDGETQYF. CDR3 DNA: TGTGCCAGTAGTCCCCAGGACGGGGAGACCCAGTACTTC.

This clonotype occurred a few times. The CDR3 spells CASSDGGDEQFF. CDR3 DNA: TGTGCCAGCAGTGATGGTGGGGATGAGCAGTTCTTC. The chain combines TRBV2 with TRBJ2-1; D ambiguous. From germline, CDR1 is SNHLY and CDR2 FYNNEI. CDR3 length: 12 amino acids. V was clipped by 3 bases and J by 8 bases, with 8 bases between them.

This clonotype was counted at least ten times. The V gene is TRBV7-2, the J gene TRBJ2-2; TRBD1 matches at 8 bases. This CDR3 region has 11 residues. Looked up from germline, CDR1 is SGHTA and CDR2 is FQGNSA. The junction had 6 bases not matched to a gene; V was cut back by 10 bases and J by 11 bases. The DNA for the CDR3 is TGTGCCACAGGGGGCGGGACCGAGCTGTTTTTT. Encoded protein: CATGGGTELFF. Full variable domain (rest looked up from reference TRBV7-2 and TRBJ2-2): GAGVSQSPSNKVTEKGKDVELRCDPISGHTALYWYRQSLGQGLEFLIYFQGNSAPDKSGLPSDRFSAERTGGSVSTLTIQRTQQEDSAVYLCATGGGTELFFGEGSRLTVL.

The table lists this clonotype with a few counts. J is TRBJ2-7 and V is TRBV12-3 or TRBV12-4, with 7 bases identical to TRBD1. V trimming: 5 bases; J trimming: 5 bases; junction bases outside the gene matches: 18. The CDR3 is made up of 17 amino acids. CDR3 in DNA: TGTGCCAGCAGTCCCCTGGGACAGCCTACGTGGTTCAACGAGCAGTACTTC. It encodes CASSPLGQPTWFNEQYF.

The J gene is TRBJ2-2, the V gene TRBV2, with 12 bases identical to TRBD1. The V and J ends lost 8 bases and 6 bases, in that order; junction bases with no gene match: 4. The CDR3 sequence is 14 residues long. CDR1 and CDR2 from the germline V gene are SNHLY and FYNNEI. CDR3 DNA sequence: TGTGCCAGCGGGGGGACAGGGGGCTCCGGGGAGCTGTTTTTT. This codes for CASGGTGGSGELFF.

The chain links TRBV2 to TRBJ2-7, with a weak D call TRBD1 (5 bases). V lost 6 bases and J lost 0, with 9 bases in between. CDR3 size: 13 residues. Germline V gene sequence: CDR1 SNHLY, CDR2 FYNNEI. In DNA form, the CDR3 reads TGTGCCAGCAGATCGACAGCCTCCTACGAGCAGTACTTC. It yields the protein CASRSTASYEQYF.

This clonotype was counted only a few times. The rearrangement joins TRBV10-3 to TRBJ2-5; D may be TRBD2 (5 bases). The V end lost 0 bases, the J end lost 3 bases, and 8 bases lay between the germline ends. Germline assignment: CDR1 ENHRY and CDR2 SYGVKD. The CDR3 extends over 14 amino acids. CDR3 protein: CAISESGEKETQYF. Written as DNA, the CDR3 is TGTGCCATCAGTGAGTCCGGGGAGAAAGAGACCCAGTACTTC.

V and J are TRBV19 and TRBJ2-2; 7 nucleotides match TRBD2. The CDR3 covers 14 residues. Unmatched junction bases numbered 2, after V lost 7 bases and J lost 0 bases. Germline loops: CDR1 LNHDA, CDR2 SQIVND (reference sequence). CDR3 sequence (DNA): TGTGCCAGTAAGGCGGGGGCGAACACCGGGGAGCTGTTTTTT. Encoded protein: CASKAGANTGELFF.

The genes are TRBV28 and TRBJ1-2; D possibly corresponds to TRBD1 (5 bases). The CDR3 contains 16 residues. Trimming shortened V by 6 bases and J by 5 bases, and 22 bases separated the two germline ends. Germline CDR1 and CDR2: MDHEN and SYDVKM. The CDR3 reads CASRTANSYGPYGYTF. The CDR3 nucleotides read TGTGCCAGCAGGACAGCTAACTCCTACGGTCCTTATGGCTACACCTTC.

Many counts were recorded for this clonotype. This chain uses TRBV7-7 with TRBJ2-1, with TRBD2 matching over 12 bases. This CDR3 is 14 amino acids long. Germline CDR1 and CDR2: SSHAT and FNYEAQ (reference sequence). The trim removed 3 bases at V and 8 bases at J, leaving 2 bases unmatched. CDR3 amino acids: CASSLGLAGYEQFF. The CDR3 region has the DNA TGTGCCAGCAGCTTGGGACTAGCGGGCTATGAGCAGTTCTTC.

At least ten counts were recorded for this clonotype. The chain is built from TRBV7-2 and TRBJ2-4; possible D gene TRBD2, 7 bases. The germline V and J ends were trimmed by 4 bases and 1 base, with 17 bases remaining between them. Germline V lookup: CDR1 SGHTA, CDR2 FQGNSA. This CDR3 has 17 amino acids. This chain's CDR3 is CASSSEGGATAKNIQYF. CDR3 DNA sequence: TGTGCCAGCAGCTCAGAGGGGGGGGCTACGGCCAAAAACATTCAGTACTTC. The whole variable domain, remainder taken from reference TRBV7-2 and TRBJ2-4, is GAGVSQSPSNKVTEKGKDVELRCDPISGHTALYWYRQSLGQGLEFLIYFQGNSAPDKSGLPSDRFSAERTGGSVSTLTIQRTQQEDSAVYLCASSSEGGATAKNIQYFGAGTRLSVL.

This clonotype has more than one count but fewer than ten. The rearrangement joins TRBV12-3 or TRBV12-4 to TRBJ1-1; D call uncertain. The V gene lost 3 bases and the J gene lost 1 base, with 12 bases spanning the gap. This CDR3 is 15 amino acids long. CDR3 DNA sequence: TGTGCCAGCAGTTTCGCCGGGTCAGAGAACACTGAAGCTTTCTTT. This encodes CASSFAGSENTEAFF.

This clonotype has more than one count but fewer than ten. The chain recombines TRBV2 with TRBJ2-5, with D perhaps TRBD1 or TRBD2 (5 bases each). Trimming shortened V by 7 bases and J by 5 bases, and 14 bases separated the two germline ends. Germline V gene lookup returns CDR1 SNHLY and CDR2 FYNNEI. The CDR3 length is 13 residues. CDR3 sequence (DNA): TGTGCCAGCATCCGGGACCCCGGGGAGACCCAGTACTTC. It codes for CASIRDPGETQYF.

This clonotype showed up just a few times. V gene TRBV10-3 combines with J gene TRBJ1-2; D perhaps matches TRBD1 (6 bases). Trimming shortened V by 8 bases and J by 6 bases, and 19 bases separated the two germline ends. The length of the CDR3 is 14 residues. From germline, CDR1 is ENHRY and CDR2 SYGVKD. The CDR3 loop reads CAIRALDSRDGYTF. The CDR3 nucleotides read TGTGCCATCCGGGCCCTGGACAGCAGGGATGGCTACACCTTC.

The rearrangement uses TRBV12-3 or TRBV12-4 and TRBJ1-4; 7 bases agree with TRBD1. The length of the CDR3 is 15 residues. J gave up 8 bases and V 2 bases, and 8 bases lay outside the gene matches. CDR3 in amino acids: CASSLTAGGREKLFF. CDR3 bases: TGTGCCAGCAGTTTAACGGCAGGGGGGCGCGAAAAACTGTTTTTT.

This chain joins TRBV24-1 and TRBJ2-1; 8 bases line up with TRBD2. The junction had 3 bases not matched to a gene; V was cut back by 4 bases and J by 8 bases. The CDR3 is 13 amino acids. CDR1 is KGHDR and CDR2 is SFDVKD in the germline V gene. The DNA for the CDR3 is TGTGCCACCAGTGACCTGCGGGGGGATGAGCAGTTCTTC. Its protein product is CATSDLRGDEQFF.

Regarding this clonotype: An end of the junction does not agree with germline; a read error may underlie this. The chain joins TRBV7-9 to TRBJ1-2; tentative D call: TRBD1 (6 bases). Germline CDR1 and CDR2: SEHNR and FQNEAQ (reference sequence). CDR3 length: 14 amino acids. The CDR3 DNA follows: TGTGCCAGCAGCTTCGGCAACACACCCGGGGGCTCCACCTTC. Translated: CASSFGNTPGGSTF.

The chain combines TRBV4-3 with TRBJ2-1; no reliable D call. The V and J ends lost 3 bases and 0 bases respectively, with 6 bases between them. This CDR3 is built from 14 residues. Looked up from germline, CDR1 is LGHNA and CDR2 is YSLEER. The CDR3 coding sequence is TGCGCCAGCAGCCAGCTTAGCTCCTACAATGAGCAGTTCTTC. This gives the protein CASSQLSSYNEQFF.